The clone carrying this TCR beta chain was observed at least ten times. What it recognizes is unknown. This entry comes from a study of CD8 T cells in ankylosing spondylitis. Germline-derived CDR1 and CDR2 are DFQATT and SNEGSKA (reference sequence). V lost 1 base, J lost 2 bases, and 1 base stayed unmatched. The CDR3 is made up of 13 amino acids. The study's findings and limits: Earlier literature documents some of the motif variants in reactive arthritis synovial fluid and blood.

Making the TCR beta libraries involved quantitative 5'-RACE with molecular barcodes. TCRdb passed the 5' RACE reads through MiXCR, listing each CDR3 protein once. This repertoire shows 200,000 to 300,000 distinct CDR3 sequences, more than 20% found once; its top ten account for 0.61%. Sample: blood, either unsorted or a sorted T cell fraction (not recorded which). The clonotype comes from a male donor with ankylosing spondylitis or in good health (not recorded which). The chain carries TRBV20-1 and TRBJ1-2; 7 bases are a match to TRBD1. The DNA for the CDR3 is TGCAGTGCTAGAGTGGGACAGAACTATGGCTACACCTTC. Its protein product is CSARVGQNYGYTF.